The 14 T cell receptor beta chains presented below share a single source sample, sequenced in a study of cytomegalovirus exposure and HLA in healthy donors. 60 Vbeta and 13 Jbeta primers were used in PCR. TCRdb keeps only in-frame clones here, not all; method: immunoSEQ multiplex PCR. The data show under 300,000 clones, around 90% seen once. The sample taken for sequencing was PBMCs. Receptors originate from a girl aged 2-10 years in good health and CMV-seronegative.

This chain connects TRBV6-4 to TRBJ2-3, with 7 bases matching TRBD1. With 3 bases clipped from V and 5 bases from J, the junction kept 2 bases outside the gene matches. The CDR3 contains 13 residues. Germline-derived CDR1 and CDR2 are MRHNA and SNTAGT. The CDR3, as DNA: TGTGCCAGCAGTGATACAGGGGAAGATACGCAGTATTTT. Protein product: CASSDTGEDTQYF.

This clone was detected once. The V call is TRBV11-2, the J call TRBJ2-7; 7 bases map to TRBD1. The CDR3 extends over 14 amino acids. CDR1 and CDR2 (germline): SGHAT, FQNNGV. V lost 3 bases, J lost 4 bases, and 6 bases stayed unmatched. CDR3 residues: CASSFGTDVYEQYF. In nucleotides, the CDR3 is TGTGCCAGCAGCTTTGGGACAGACGTTTACGAGCAGTACTTC.

This sequence joins TRBV4-1 and TRBJ2-5; D remains unclear. The J call is in doubt because the DNA end fits TRBJ2-7 better. CDR3 length: 14 residues. The germline V gene has CDR1 MGHRA and CDR2 YSYEKL. The CDR3 sequence: CASSQVQVSYEQYF. The DNA for the CDR3 is TGCGCCAGCAGCCAAGTTCAGGTCAGCTACGAGCAGTACTTC.

J is TRBJ2-1 and V is TRBV4-2; 9 nucleotides agree with TRBD2. The ends lost 1 base at V and 2 bases at J; junction bases unmatched: 12. Germline V CDR1 and CDR2: LGHNA, YNFKEQ. The CDR3 contains 19 residues. This CDR3 reads CASSQGPGISSGAYNEQFF. The CDR3, as DNA: TGTGCCAGCAGCCAAGGGCCGGGCATTTCTAGCGGGGCCTACAATGAGCAGTTCTTC.

The gene calls are TRBV27 and TRBJ1-1, with D hard to call. Per the germline V gene, CDR1 is MNHEY and CDR2 is SMNVEV (reference sequence). The V and J ends lost 5 bases and 0 bases respectively, with 13 bases between them. The CDR3 sequence is 15 residues long. This chain's CDR3 is CASSLRVPMNTEAFF. Here the CDR3 DNA reads TGTGCCAGCAGTCTCCGAGTTCCGATGAACACTGAAGCTTTCTTT.

The gene calls are TRBV20-1 and TRBJ2-7, with no clear D. Germline V lookup: CDR1 DFQATT, CDR2 SNEGSKA (reference sequence). CDR3 length equals 11 residues. Trimming took 4 bases from V and 5 from J, leaving 9 bases between them. Written as DNA, the CDR3 is TGCAGTGCTATCACCCGGGACGAGCAGTACTTC. Protein sequence: CSAITRDEQYF.

The chain combines TRBV19 with TRBJ1-1, with 9 bases that match TRBD1. Trimming at V came to 5 bases and at J to 0 bases, leaving 1 base not matched to a gene. The germline gives CDR1 LNHDA, CDR2 SQIVND (reference sequence). The CDR3 consists of 14 residues. CDR3 nucleotides: TGTGCCAGTAGTTGGGACAGGGTGAACACTGAAGCTTTCTTT. Translation gives CASSWDRVNTEAFF.

The gene calls are TRBV27 and TRBJ1-4, with a tentative D call TRBD1 (6 bases). Germline CDR1 is MNHEY and CDR2 is SMNVEV (reference sequence). There are 15 residues in the CDR3. V lost 6 bases to trimming and J lost 8 bases, with 19 bases between them. The chain's CDR3 is CASRYTGGAQEKLFF. CDR3 nucleotide sequence: TGTGCCAGCAGATATACGGGGGGGGCGCAAGAAAAACTGTTTTTT.

This clone showed up just once. V and J are TRBV19 and TRBJ1-5; D may be TRBD1 (6 bases). The CDR3 extends over 18 amino acids. Trimming stripped 1 base from V and 0 bases from J, with 16 bases between. Germline V gene sequence: CDR1 LNHDA, CDR2 SQIVND (reference sequence). CDR3 in DNA: TGTGCCAGTAGTATAGCCCGAACAGGGTCGAATAGCAATCAGCCCCAGCATTTT. Translated: CASSIARTGSNSNQPQHF.

In this sample, this clone turned up once. DNA of the CDR3: TGTGCCAGTGGGGAGGGAGGGGGCTACACCTTC. It translates to CASGEGGGYTF. The chain carries TRBV27 and TRBJ1-2, with D hard to call. The CDR3 is 11 amino acids. Germline CDR1 is MNHEY and CDR2 is SMNVEV (reference sequence). V was trimmed by 9 bases and J by 8 bases, leaving 13 bases between them.

The chain uses TRBV4-2 and TRBJ1-4, with 8 bases fitting TRBD1. The CDR3 is made up of 16 amino acids. V shed 0 bases and J 10 bases; nucleotides not matched to a gene: 10. Germline CDR1 LGHNA, CDR2 YNFKEQ. Here the CDR3 reads CASSQDGTGGLGKLFF. The CDR3 DNA reads TGTGCCAGCAGCCAAGACGGAACAGGGGGGTTGGGAAAACTGTTTTTT.

The chain combines TRBV6-5 with TRBJ1-2, with 7 bases matching TRBD1. The CDR3 runs 15 residues. With V trimmed by 6 bases and J by 2 bases, 9 bases remained unmatched. Germline-derived CDR1 and CDR2 are MNHEY and SVGAGI. The CDR3: CASRSRQGFNYGYTF. The CDR3, as DNA: TGTGCCAGCAGATCGAGACAGGGTTTCAACTATGGCTACACCTTC.

The rearrangement joins TRBV19 to TRBJ1-2, with D perhaps TRBD1 (5 bases). The germline V gene has CDR1 LNHDA and CDR2 SQIVND (reference sequence). The CDR3 has 12 residues. V lost 4 bases and J 5 bases, leaving 8 bases between the germline ends. The CDR3 region is CASSSGGYGYTF. The CDR3 nucleotides read TGTGCCAGTAGTAGCGGGGGTTATGGCTACACCTTC.

The chain joins TRBV9 to TRBJ1-2; D is perhaps TRBD1 (5 bases). There are 15 residues in the CDR3. Germline V gives CDR1 SGDLS, CDR2 YYNGEE. Trimming stripped 0 bases from V and 6 bases from J, with 15 bases between. CDR3 bases: TGTGCCAGCAGCGTAGGCTGGCAGGGCCCTCATGGCTACACCTTC. As protein: CASSVGWQGPHGYTF. Filled out from reference TRBV9 and TRBJ1-2, the complete variable domain reads DSGVTQTPKHLITATGQRVTLRCSPRSGDLSVYWYQQSLDQGLQFLIQYYNGEERAKGNILERFSAQQFPDLHSELNLSSLELGDSALYFCASSVGWQGPHGYTFGSGTRLTVV.